This T cell receptor beta chain was documented in a study of blood T cell repertoires in COVID-19. Study context: Samples of COVID-19 (acute and convalescent) were obtained from the United States, Italy and Spain. In each case, the material was cDNA or gDNA derived from T cells, B-cell-depleted T cells, or PBMCs.

This clone was observed once. V shed 5 bases and J 8 bases; nucleotides not matched to a gene: 4. Looked up from germline, CDR1 is SGHRS and CDR2 is YFSETQ. This CDR3 is built from 14 residues. As processed by the authors: From reference gene primer amplification, estimates of nucleated cell counts were derived. Measured with immunoSEQ multiplex PCR; TCRdb has only the in-frame clones, and not every one. D and trimming were read from the DNA, whereas the V and J calls and clone size are those reported in that table. The table shows about 96,000 clones, with approximately 84% occurring only once. The sequenced sample consisted of peripheral blood. The TCR originated in a woman aged 55-75 years with acute or convalescent COVID-19. The chain uses TRBV5-1 and TRBJ1-6; TRBD1 aligns across 10 bases. The DNA of the CDR3 is TGCGCCAGCAGGGAGACAGGGGGCGATTCACCCCTCCACTTT. Its protein product is CASRETGGDSPLHF.